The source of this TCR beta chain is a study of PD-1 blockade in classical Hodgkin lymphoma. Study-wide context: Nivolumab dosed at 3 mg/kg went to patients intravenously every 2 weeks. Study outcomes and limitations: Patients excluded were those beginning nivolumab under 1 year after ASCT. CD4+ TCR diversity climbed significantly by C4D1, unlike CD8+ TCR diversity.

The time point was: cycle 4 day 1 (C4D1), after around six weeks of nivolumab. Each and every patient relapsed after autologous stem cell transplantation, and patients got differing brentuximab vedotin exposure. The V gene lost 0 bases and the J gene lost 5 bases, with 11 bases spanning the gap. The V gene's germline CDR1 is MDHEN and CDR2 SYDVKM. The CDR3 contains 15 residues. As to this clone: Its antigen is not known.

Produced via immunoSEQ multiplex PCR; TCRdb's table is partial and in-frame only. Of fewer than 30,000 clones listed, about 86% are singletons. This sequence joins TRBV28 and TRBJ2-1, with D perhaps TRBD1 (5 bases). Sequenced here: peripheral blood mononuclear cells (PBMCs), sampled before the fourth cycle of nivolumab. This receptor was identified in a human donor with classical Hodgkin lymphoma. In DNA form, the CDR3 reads TGTGCCAGCAGTTTATGGCAGGGCAAGGACAATGAGCAGTTCTTC. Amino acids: CASSLWQGKDNEQFF.